This T cell receptor beta chain came from a study of T-cell memory formation after mild COVID-19. Study as a whole: Largely donor-specific sequence clusters came from two donors.

Study-wide results and caveats: Researchers report contracting CD4+ clones mostly in CM and EM, with CD8+ clones in EMRA. CD4/CD8 balance characterized clones contracting day 15 to 85, and CD4+ skew characterized later expanders.

V lost 0 bases and J lost 4, with 11 bases in between. There are 16 residues in the CDR3. Per germline, CDR1 KGHDR and CDR2 SFDVKD. This clonotype was counted between two and nine times. Its matching antigen is unknown. Using its own MiXCR run on the 5' RACE reads, TCRdb lists one record per CDR3 protein. The sample holds 100,000 to 150,000 distinct CDR3 sequences, roughly 15% seen once. Sequenced: PBMCs or a T cell subset sorted from them (not recorded which). This receptor was identified in an adult woman who had mild COVID-19 (a few samples of this study predate the infection). Cell type and time point are not known. The rearrangement joins TRBV24-1 to TRBJ2-2, with a possible D match to TRBD2 (5 bases). The DNA for the CDR3 is TGTGCCACCAGTGATTTGCGTGGAGGCTTCACCGGGGAGCTGTTTTTT. Translation gives CATSDLRGGFTGELFF.